The subject of this entry is one T cell receptor beta chain. The target antigen is unknown. Germline V gene lookup returns CDR1 SGDLS and CDR2 YYNGEE. The CDR3 extends over 16 amino acids. With 0 bases removed from V and 0 bases from J, the gap between germline ends came to 11 bases. This specimen comes from a study of CD4 T cells in relation to SARS-CoV-2 and coronaviruses. General study findings and limits: The cross-reactivity analysis covered only spike protein, not other viral proteins. The assay detects memory recall responses, not culture-primed primary responses. Roughly 65% of donors had memory CD4+ clonotypes crossrecognizing SARS-CoV-2 and common cold coronavirus spike.

Before the COVID-19 pandemic, during about 2010-2019, CD4+ T cells were taken from unexposed donors. Cryopreserved PBMCs were CD4-enriched, then split into naive and memory cells. Produced via immunoSEQ multiplex PCR; TCRdb's table is partial and in-frame only. The top ten hold roughly 1.4% of the sample, which has under 65,000 clones, approximately 90% seen once. The sequence derives from a human donor in good health. The sample taken for sequencing was memory CD4+ T cells from PBMCs. J is TRBJ2-3 and V is TRBV9; maybe TRBD1 (5 bases). Written as DNA, the CDR3 is TGTGCCAGCAGCGTAGTCACAGGCTCTAGCACAGATACGCAGTATTTT. This gives the protein CASSVVTGSSTDTQYF.